Here is one T cell receptor (beta chain) with its context. Its antigen remains unknown. Assay used: immunoSEQ multiplex PCR; TCRdb lists only in-frame clones, some missing. The sample shows about 490,000 clones, roughly 85% of them seen only once. The sample comes from a study of shared clonotypes between healthy human individuals. Study context: Contributing individuals were a couple of females and a few males aged 18 to 49.

Notes on the study in general: Depth of sequencing was expected to influence donor clonotype sharing.

Within Nashville, Tennessee resided all donors, each a Caucasian adult. CDR3 length equals 15 residues. Trimming took 5 bases from V and 1 from J; bases not matched to a gene: 6. Germline V gene lookup returns CDR1 SGDLS and CDR2 YYNGEE. Sequencing was done on a sample of PBMCs. The TCR comes from a woman between 40 and 55 years old in good health. Some clones in this sample may be carry-over from other donors' samples. This sequence joins TRBV9 and TRBJ1-1, with 9 positions matching TRBD1. In DNA, the CDR3 is TGTGCCAGCAGTCGCGGACAGGGGAGGAACACTGAAGCTTTCTTT. This encodes CASSRGQGRNTEAFF.